This T cell receptor beta chain stems from a study of blood T cell repertoires in COVID-19. This CDR3 is 14 amino acids long. Per the germline V gene, CDR1 is ENHRY and CDR2 is SYGVKD. Trimming at V came to 5 bases and at J to 8 bases, leaving 6 bases not matched to a gene. This clone was seen a few times. Generated by immunoSEQ multiplex PCR, the TCRdb table keeps only in-frame clones and is missing some. Here the sample spans about 33,000 clones, around 85% being singletons. Sequenced material: peripheral blood. This sequence originates from a man aged 70 or older with acute or convalescent COVID-19. The chain recombines TRBV10-3 with TRBJ2-1, with 10 nucleotides matching TRBD1. The CDR3 region is CAISMDRGFDEQFF. CDR3 sequence (DNA): TGTGCCATCAGTATGGACAGGGGGTTCGATGAGCAGTTCTTC.